Listed here are 15 T cell receptor beta chains from one sample, sequenced in a study of T cell repertoires in cytomegalovirus infection. One entry per CDR3 protein, called by TCRdb with MiXCR from the reads. The sample has around 740,000 distinct CDR3 sequences, 35% to 45% seen once. Sequenced input: PBMCs. These receptor sequences come from a human donor in good health (CMV status not recorded). Some clones in this sample may be carry-over from other donors' samples.

The V gene is TRBV12-3 or TRBV12-4, the J gene TRBJ1-6, with TRBD1 as a possible D gene (6 bases). Trimming shortened V by 0 bases and J by 14 bases, and 11 bases separated the two germline ends. The CDR3 consists of 13 residues. This chain's CDR3 is CASSLAGGPTLHF. The DNA of the CDR3 is TGTGCCAGCAGTTTAGCGGGGGGCCCGACCCTCCACTTT.

V usage is TRBV20-1 and J usage is TRBJ1-5, with D unresolved. The V gene's germline CDR1 is DFQATT and CDR2 SNEGSKA (reference sequence). This CDR3 contains 19 residues. V dropped 2 bases and J dropped 2 bases, with 25 bases sitting between them. This chain's CDR3 is CSARRLTRRWGWGNQPQHF. In DNA, the CDR3 is TGCAGTGCTAGACGACTTACCCGGCGTTGGGGTTGGGGCAATCAGCCCCAGCATTTT.

The J gene is TRBJ1-5, the V gene TRBV27; possible D gene TRBD1, 5 bases. CDR3 size: 16 residues. Germline CDR1 and CDR2: MNHEY and SMNVEV (reference sequence). Trimming shortened V by 6 bases and J by 7 bases, and 22 bases separated the two germline ends. CDR3 in DNA: TGTGCCAGCAGCCCGGAATGGGGGGGGTCGGGGCAGCCCCAGCATTTT. This translates into CASSPEWGGSGQPQHF.

The rearrangement uses TRBV28 and TRBJ1-6; 7 bases agree with TRBD1. Per the germline V gene, CDR1 is MDHEN and CDR2 is SYDVKM. The CDR3 covers 16 residues. The V gene end was trimmed by 3 bases and the J gene end by 1 base; junction bases not matched to a gene: 3. The CDR3 spells CASSLLQGSYNSPLHF. The CDR3 coding sequence is TGTGCCAGCAGTTTGTTACAGGGGTCCTATAATTCACCCCTCCACTTT.

This clonotype was counted between two and nine times. The chain couples TRBV6-1 to TRBJ2-2; 8 positions match TRBD1. The CDR3 length is 15 residues. J was trimmed by 3 bases and V by 5 bases; bases with no gene match: 5. CDR1 and CDR2 (germline): MNHNS, SASEGT. The CDR3 loop is CASSTLTGDTGELFF. The CDR3, as DNA: TGTGCCAGCAGTACCCTGACAGGGGACACCGGGGAGCTGTTTTTT.

The table lists this clonotype with a count of one. The chain employs TRBV6-6 and TRBJ2-7, with no clear D. This CDR3 is built from 14 residues. V was cut by 5 bases and J by 2 bases, with 13 bases left in between. CDR1 and CDR2 (germline): MNHNY, SVGAGI (reference sequence). CDR3 sequence: CASSRVTETYEQYF. CDR3 in DNA: TGTGCCAGCAGTCGAGTGACCGAGACCTACGAGCAGTACTTC.

In this sample, this clonotype turned up many times. The rearrangement uses TRBV7-8 and TRBJ2-7; D not certain. Looked up from germline, CDR1 is SGHVS and CDR2 is FQNEAQ. This CDR3 has 13 amino acids. The V end lost 5 bases, the J end lost 1 base, and 9 bases lay between the germline ends. CDR3 nucleotides: TGTGCCAGCAGCCTAGGCGCTTCCTACGAGCAGTACTTC. Its translation is CASSLGASYEQYF.

The table lists this clonotype with many counts. This chain joins TRBV28 and TRBJ1-2; TRBD1 might be the D (6 bases). V was pared by 6 bases and J by 2 bases, with 7 bases between. The CDR3 spans 12 residues. Germline CDR1 MDHEN, CDR2 SYDVKM. The CDR3 DNA reads as TGTGCCAGCAGGGACAGCAACTATGGCTACACCTTC. Its protein product is CASRDSNYGYTF.

J is TRBJ2-2 and V is TRBV5-6; the D gene is possibly TRBD1 (6 bases). This CDR3 comprises 16 residues. V was shortened by 2 bases and J by 3 bases, with 14 bases between the two germline ends. Germline values: CDR1 SGHDT, CDR2 YYEEEE. The CDR3 protein is CASSFPGGVDTGELFF. The CDR3 DNA reads TGTGCCAGCAGCTTCCCTGGGGGCGTTGACACCGGGGAGCTGTTTTTT. Together with reference TRBV5-6 and TRBJ2-2, the CDR3 gives the full variable domain: DAGVTQSPTHLIKTRGQQVTLRCSPKSGHDTVSWYQQALGQGPQFIFQYYEEEERQRGNFPDRFSGHQFPNYSSELNVNALLLGDSALYLCASSFPGGVDTGELFFGEGSRLTVL.

V usage is TRBV15 and J usage is TRBJ1-5, with TRBD1 matching over 7 bases. Germline V CDR1 and CDR2: LNHNV, YYDKDF (reference sequence). The CDR3 loop spans 16 amino acids. The ends lost 2 bases at V and 5 bases at J; junction bases unmatched: 9. The CDR3 region has the DNA TGTGCCACCAGCAGAATTAGGACAGGAAGCTATCAGCCCCAGCATTTT. Its protein is CATSRIRTGSYQPQHF.

The CDR3 region is CASSLPTFAQYF. CDR3 nucleotides: TGTGCCAGCAGTTTACCCACTTTCGCCCAGTACTTC. The genes are TRBV28 and TRBJ2-5, with no clear D. V lost 2 bases and J lost 9, with 10 bases in between. Looked up from germline, CDR1 is MDHEN and CDR2 is SYDVKM. The CDR3 is 12 residues long.

This rearrangement joins TRBV7-6 to TRBJ2-7; the match to TRBD1 covers 9 bases. Per germline, CDR1 SGHVS and CDR2 FNYEAQ. The CDR3 contains 16 residues. The trim removed 6 bases at V and 6 bases at J, leaving 15 bases unmatched. The CDR3 DNA is TGTGCCAGCAGTTCACTTCCGGGACAGGGCAGCTCCGAGCAGTACTTC. This codes for CASSSLPGQGSSEQYF.

The CDR3 here is CASTPTETGELFF. In nucleotides, the CDR3 is TGTGCCAGCACCCCGACTGAAACCGGGGAGCTGTTTTTT. The chain employs TRBV12-3 or TRBV12-4 and TRBJ2-2; no firm D call. The CDR3 has 13 amino acids. Trimming left V 7 bases short and J 5 bases short, with 11 bases between.

This clonotype was seen a handful of times. As DNA, the CDR3 is TGTGCCAGCAGTTTATCCCTCGTCACTGAAGCTTTCTTT. Its translation is CASSLSLVTEAFF. The chain combines TRBV27 with TRBJ1-1, with D hard to call. The germline gives CDR1 MNHEY, CDR2 SMNVEV (reference sequence). V gave up 0 bases and J gave up 4 bases, with 6 bases separating them. The CDR3 length is 13 residues.

V and J are TRBV20-1 and TRBJ2-5, with TRBD1 identical over 9 bases. CDR3 length: 14 amino acids. The germline gives CDR1 DFQATT, CDR2 SNEGSKA (reference sequence). The trim removed 3 bases at V and 5 bases at J, leaving 7 bases unmatched. In nucleotides, the CDR3 is TGCAGTGCTAGTCCGGGACAGGGAAGGGAGACCCAGTACTTC. Residues: CSASPGQGRETQYF.